The sequence of this T cell receptor (beta chain) was determined in a study of blood T cells in healthy people across ages. About this clonotype: Antigen: not known.

PCR was performed a second time for about 7 to 11 cycles using a sample-barcoded 5' primer and a J-beta primer mix. CDR3-containing paired-end reads numbering at least 2.5 million came from each sample. TCRdb reprocessed the 5' RACE reads via MiXCR and lists one record per CDR3 protein. The repertoire includes 1.8 million or so distinct CDR3 sequences, 39% of them detected once, and about 23% sits in the top ten. General study findings and limits: Estimated diversity across one million T cells was deemed an underestimate. Roughly linear age-related decline in beta diversity appeared, significant by age about 37. The study found more naive CD4+ cells and higher diversity in long-lived than aged donors.

V was cut by 8 bases and J by 7 bases, with 11 bases left in between. There are 11 residues in the CDR3. The germline V gene has CDR1 MNHNY and CDR2 SVGAGI (reference sequence). The rearrangement joins TRBV6-6 to TRBJ2-5, with D possibly TRBD2 on 5 matching bases. This TCR was sampled from a human donor in good health. Sequencing input: blood. CDR3 bases: TGTGCCAGCGCGAGGGCCGTGACCCAGTACTTC. Translating it yields CASARAVTQYF.